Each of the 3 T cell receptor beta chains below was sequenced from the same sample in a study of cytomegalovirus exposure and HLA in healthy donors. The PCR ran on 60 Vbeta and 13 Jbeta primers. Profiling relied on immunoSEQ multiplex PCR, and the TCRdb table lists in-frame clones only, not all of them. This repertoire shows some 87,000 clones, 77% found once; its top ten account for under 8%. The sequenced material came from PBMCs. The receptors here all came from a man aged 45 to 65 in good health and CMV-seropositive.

This CDR3 reads CASSQGQDYGYTF. The DNA of the CDR3 is TGCGCCAGCAGCCAGGGACAGGACTATGGCTACACCTTC. V is TRBV5-1 and J is TRBJ1-2; 8 nucleotides match TRBD1. Unmatched junction bases numbered 2, after V lost 4 bases and J lost 3 bases. This CDR3 is built from 13 residues. Germline lookup yields CDR1 SGHRS and CDR2 YFSETQ.

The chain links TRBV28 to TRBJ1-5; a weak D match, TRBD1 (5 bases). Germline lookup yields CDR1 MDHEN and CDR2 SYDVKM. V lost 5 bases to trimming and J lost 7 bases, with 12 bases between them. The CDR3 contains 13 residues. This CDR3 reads CASSPTGGQPQHF. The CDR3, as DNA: TGTGCCAGCAGTCCCACCGGGGGACAGCCCCAGCATTTT.

CDR3 nucleotide sequence: TGTGCCAGCAGCTTAGTATCCAGTAAAGAGACCCAGTACTTC. This gives the protein CASSLVSSKETQYF. This sequence joins TRBV11-1 and TRBJ2-5, with D unclear. V gave up 1 base and J gave up 3 bases, with 9 bases separating them. Per the germline V gene, CDR1 is SGHAT and CDR2 is FQDESV (reference sequence). The CDR3 length is 14 residues.